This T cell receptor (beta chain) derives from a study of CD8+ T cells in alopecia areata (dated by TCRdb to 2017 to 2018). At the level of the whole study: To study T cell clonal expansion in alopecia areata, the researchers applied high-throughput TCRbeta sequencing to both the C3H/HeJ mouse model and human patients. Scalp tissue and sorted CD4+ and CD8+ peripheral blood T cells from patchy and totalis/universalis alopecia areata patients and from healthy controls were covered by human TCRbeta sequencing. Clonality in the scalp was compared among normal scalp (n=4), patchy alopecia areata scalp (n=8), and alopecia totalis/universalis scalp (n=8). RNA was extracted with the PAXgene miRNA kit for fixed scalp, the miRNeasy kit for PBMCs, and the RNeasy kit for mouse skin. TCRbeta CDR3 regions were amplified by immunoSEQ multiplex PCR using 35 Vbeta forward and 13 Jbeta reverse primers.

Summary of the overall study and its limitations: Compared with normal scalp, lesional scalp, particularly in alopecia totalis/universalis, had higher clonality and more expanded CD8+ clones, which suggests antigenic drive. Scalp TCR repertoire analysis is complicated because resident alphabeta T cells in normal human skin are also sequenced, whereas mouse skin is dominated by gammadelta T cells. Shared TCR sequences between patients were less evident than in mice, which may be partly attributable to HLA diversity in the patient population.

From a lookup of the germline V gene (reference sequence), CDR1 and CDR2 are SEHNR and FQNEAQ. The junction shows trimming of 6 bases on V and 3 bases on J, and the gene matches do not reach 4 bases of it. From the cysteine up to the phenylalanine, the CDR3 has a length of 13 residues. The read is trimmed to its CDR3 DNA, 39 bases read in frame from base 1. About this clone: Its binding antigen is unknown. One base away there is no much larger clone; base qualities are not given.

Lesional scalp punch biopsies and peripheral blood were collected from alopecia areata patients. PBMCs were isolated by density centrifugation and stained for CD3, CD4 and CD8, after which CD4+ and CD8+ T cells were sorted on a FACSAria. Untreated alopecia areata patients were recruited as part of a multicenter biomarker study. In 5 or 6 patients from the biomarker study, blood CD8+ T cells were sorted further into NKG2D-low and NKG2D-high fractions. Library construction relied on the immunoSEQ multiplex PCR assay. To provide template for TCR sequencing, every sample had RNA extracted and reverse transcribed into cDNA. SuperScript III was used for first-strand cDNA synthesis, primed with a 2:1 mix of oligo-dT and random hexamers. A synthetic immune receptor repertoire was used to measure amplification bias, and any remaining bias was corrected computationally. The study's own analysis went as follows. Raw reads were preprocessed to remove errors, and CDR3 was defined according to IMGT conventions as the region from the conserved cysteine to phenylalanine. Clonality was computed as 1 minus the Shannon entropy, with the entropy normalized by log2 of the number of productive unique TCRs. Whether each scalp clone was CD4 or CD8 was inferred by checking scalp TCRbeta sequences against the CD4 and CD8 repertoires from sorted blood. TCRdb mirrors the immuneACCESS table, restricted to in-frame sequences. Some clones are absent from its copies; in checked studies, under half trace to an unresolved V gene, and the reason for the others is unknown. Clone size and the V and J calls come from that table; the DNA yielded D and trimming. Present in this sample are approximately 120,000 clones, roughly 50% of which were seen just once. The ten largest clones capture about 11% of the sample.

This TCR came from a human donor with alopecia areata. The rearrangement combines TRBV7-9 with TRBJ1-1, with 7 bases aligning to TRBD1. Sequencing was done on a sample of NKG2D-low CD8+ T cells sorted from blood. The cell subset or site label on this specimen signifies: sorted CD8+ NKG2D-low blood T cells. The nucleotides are TGTGCCAGCAGGTATGACAGGGACACTGAAGCTTTCTTT. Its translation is CASRYDRDTEAFF.